A selection of T cell receptor beta chains follows, all from one sample in a study of cytomegalovirus exposure and HLA in healthy donors. Clones were sequenced by immunoSEQ multiplex PCR, and TCRdb holds only the in-frame ones, with some missing. The repertoire holds approximately 120,000 clones, with about three quarters as singletons. Sequencing used PBMCs. These receptors all stem from a woman aged 25-40 years in good health and CMV-seronegative. Both conserved end residues are part of each CDR3. D genes are given only for firm matches. Clone size is stated in some rows and not others, as once, few, many or a class when expanded.

v_gene	d_gene	abundance	j_gene	CDR3aa	CDR3nt
TRBV5-1	TRBD2	-	TRBJ2-3	CASSLVAGGPDTQYF	TGCGCCAGCAGCTTGGTAGCGGGGGGGCCAGATACGCAGTATTTT
TRBV9	TRBD1	-	TRBJ1-2	CASSQGVSYGYTF	TGTGCCAGCAGCCAGGGGGTCTCCTATGGCTACACCTTC
TRBV5-1	-	-	TRBJ1-1	CASSRSARGEAFF	TGCGCCAGCAGCCGATCAGCAAGGGGAGAAGCTTTCTTT
TRBV11-2	-	-	TRBJ1-2	CASSSLAGTYGYTF	TGTGCCAGCAGCTCATTGGCAGGAACCTATGGCTACACCTTC
TRBV4-1	TRBD1	-	TRBJ1-2	CASSLSTGQLNYGYTF	TGCGCCAGCAGCCTAAGTACGGGACAGCTAAACTATGGCTACACCTTC
TRBV4-2	TRBD2	few	TRBJ2-3	CASSPSLAGGTDTQYF	TGTGCCAGCAGCCCGTCTCTAGCGGGGGGCACAGATACGCAGTATTTT
TRBV19	TRBD1	-	TRBJ2-7	CASSLDRRNYEQYF	TGTGCCAGTAGTTTGGACAGGAGAAACTACGAGCAGTACTTC
TRBV30	TRBD1	-	TRBJ1-5	CAWSKGQLNQPQHF	TGTGCCTGGAGTAAGGGACAGCTTAATCAGCCCCAGCATTTT
TRBV6-4	TRBD2	-	TRBJ2-3	CASSLYSSGRRQDTQYF	TGTGCCAGCAGCCTTTATTCGAGCGGGAGACGGCAAGATACGCAGTATTTT
TRBV7-8	TRBD2	-	TRBJ2-1	CASSLRQAGLAGTYNEQFF	TGTGCCAGCAGCCTTAGACAGGCAGGACTAGCAGGGACTTACAATGAGCAGTTCTTC
TRBV7-8	TRBD1	-	TRBJ2-7	CASSSLHRLTGPNEQYF	TGTGCCAGCAGCTCCCTCCACCGACTGACAGGGCCCAACGAGCAGTACTTC
TRBV7-2	TRBD2	-	TRBJ2-1	CASRPPGLVPHEQFF	TGTGCCAGCAGGCCACCGGGACTAGTACCCCATGAGCAGTTCTTC
TRBV18	TRBD1	-	TRBJ1-2	CASSPLTGTGNGYTF	TGTGCCAGCTCACCCCTAACCGGGACAGGGAACGGCTACACCTTC
TRBV4-1	-	-	TRBJ2-4	CASSQVSGVAKNIQYF	TGCGCCAGCAGCCAAGTTTCAGGGGTGGCCAAAAACATTCAGTACTTC
TRBV28	-	-	TRBJ2-1	CASSSPRVGLRQFF	TGTGCCAGCAGTTCCCCCCGTGTCGGGTTGCGTCAGTTCTTC
TRBV18	TRBD1	-	TRBJ1-4	CASSPPGGLNEKLFF	TGTGCCAGCTCACCACCAGGGGGCCTTAATGAAAAACTGTTTTTT
TRBV7-9	-	-	TRBJ1-2	CASSFKGYTF	TGTGCCAGCAGCTTTAAAGGCTACACCTTC
TRBV5-1	TRBD1	few	TRBJ1-2	CASSLVGTDGYTF	TGCGCCAGCAGCTTGGTGGGGACAGACGGCTACACCTTC
TRBV7-6	TRBD2	few	TRBJ2-1	CASSFGLAYEQFF	TGTGCCAGCAGCTTCGGACTAGCCTATGAGCAGTTCTTC
TRBV5-1	-	few	TRBJ2-2	CASSLDVRGTGELFF	TGCGCCAGCAGCTTGGATGTCAGGGGCACCGGGGAGCTGTTTTTT
TRBV7-9	TRBD2	-	TRBJ2-7	CASSLAGTSKDEQYF	TGTGCCAGCAGCTTAGCTGGGACTAGTAAGGACGAGCAGTACTTC
TRBV13	TRBD2	-	TRBJ2-2	CASRWRLAGNTGELFF	TGTGCCAGCAGATGGAGACTAGCGGGTAACACCGGGGAGCTGTTTTTT
TRBV15	-	-	TRBJ2-7	CATSSPRGLSYEQYF	TGTGCCACCAGCAGCCCCAGGGGCCTTTCCTACGAGCAGTACTTC
TRBV7-2	-	once	TRBJ2-2	CASSTLMGGTGELFF	TGTGCCAGCAGCACCCTTATGGGGGGCACCGGGGAGCTGTTTTTT
TRBV30	-	few	TRBJ1-2	CAWTLDRYHGYTF	TGTGCCTGGACCCTGGACAGATATCATGGCTACACCTTC
TRBV4-1	-	-	TRBJ1-5	CASSSAPRGSGQPQHF	TGCGCCAGCAGCTCAGCCCCCAGGGGCTCGGGTCAGCCCCAGCATTTT
TRBV13	TRBD2	-	TRBJ2-3	CASSFSGGPRGTDTQYF	TGTGCCAGCAGCTTTAGCGGGGGGCCCAGGGGTACAGATACGCAGTATTTT
TRBV11-2	-	-	TRBJ2-7	CASRSLKPSYGQYF	TGTGCCAGCAGGTCCCTCAAGCCCTCCTACGGGCAGTACTTC
TRBV5-4	TRBD2	-	TRBJ2-3	CASSLGLGPFSDTQYF	TGTGCCAGCAGCCTCGGACTAGGACCCTTCTCAGATACGCAGTATTTT
TRBV19	TRBD1	-	TRBJ2-1	CASSEYRGFNEQFF	TGTGCCAGTAGTGAATACAGGGGGTTCAATGAGCAGTTCTTC
TRBV14	-	-	TRBJ2-1	CASSPFGGSTFF	TGTGCCAGCAGCCCCTTCGGCGGTTCGACGTTCTTC
TRBV29-1	-	once	TRBJ2-7	CSVQQSREQYF	TGCAGCGTACAACAGTCTCGGGAGCAGTACTTC
TRBV6-5	TRBD1	once	TRBJ1-5	CASSSTGGRGQPQHF	TGTGCCAGCAGTTCCACAGGGGGCCGGGGTCAGCCCCAGCATTTT
TRBV6-1	TRBD1	-	TRBJ2-7	CASSDRQGAYEQYF	TGTGCCAGCAGTGATAGGCAGGGGGCCTACGAGCAGTACTTC
TRBV6-1	-	-	TRBJ2-7	CASSEAGSSYEQYF	TGTGCCAGCAGTGAAGCGGGGAGCTCCTACGAGCAGTACTTC
TRBV11-2	-	-	TRBJ2-7	CASSLSFYEQYF	TGTGCCAGCAGCTTAAGTTTCTACGAGCAGTACTTC
TRBV7-9	TRBD2	-	TRBJ2-5	CASSSLTSGGVQETQYF	TGTGCCAGCAGCTCCCTGACTAGCGGGGGTGTCCAAGAGACCCAGTACTTC
TRBV30	TRBD1	-	TRBJ2-1	CARRQGPYNEQFF	TGTGCCAGACGACAGGGACCCTACAATGAGCAGTTCTTC
TRBV21-1	-	-	TRBJ1-5	CASYDRAGNQPQHF	TGTGCCAGCTATGACAGGGCGGGAAATCAGCCCCAGCATTTT
TRBV5-1	TRBD2	-	TRBJ2-7	CASSLGGLAADEQYF	TGCGCCAGCAGCTTGGGGGGACTAGCGGCTGACGAGCAGTACTTC
TRBV10-3	TRBD1	-	TRBJ2-7	CAINKSTGRGQGGRRSSYEQYF	TGTGCCATCAACAAGTCAACGGGTCGTGGACAGGGTGGTCGAAGGAGCTCCTACGAGCAGTACTTC